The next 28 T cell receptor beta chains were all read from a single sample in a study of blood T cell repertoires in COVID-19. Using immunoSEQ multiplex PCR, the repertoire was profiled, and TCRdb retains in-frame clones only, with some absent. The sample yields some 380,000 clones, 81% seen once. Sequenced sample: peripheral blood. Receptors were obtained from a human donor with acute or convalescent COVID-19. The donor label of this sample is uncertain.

The CDR3 loop is CASSRLLRDTQYF. In DNA form, the CDR3 reads TGCGCCAGCAGCCGTCTATTGAGAGATACGCAGTATTTT. The rearrangement uses TRBV4-1 and TRBJ2-3; D gene unclear. V gave up 4 bases and J gave up 5 bases, with 10 bases separating them. The CDR3 loop spans 13 amino acids. Germline CDR1 and CDR2: MGHRA and YSYEKL.

CDR3 residues: CASSPTGQGNIQYF. For the CDR3, the DNA is TGTGCCAGCTCACCCACCGGACAGGGAAACATTCAGTACTTC. The rearrangement uses TRBV18 and TRBJ2-4; 8 positions match TRBD1. After removal of 3 bases from V and 6 bases from J, the junction contained 4 bases not matched to a gene. This CDR3 spans 14 amino acids. The germline V gene has CDR1 KGHSH and CDR2 LQKENI.

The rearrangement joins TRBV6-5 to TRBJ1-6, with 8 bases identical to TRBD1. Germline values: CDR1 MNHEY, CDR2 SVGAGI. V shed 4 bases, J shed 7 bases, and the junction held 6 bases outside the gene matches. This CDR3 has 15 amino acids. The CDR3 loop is CASSFDRGGNSPLHF. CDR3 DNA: TGTGCCAGCAGTTTCGACAGGGGCGGCAATTCACCCCTCCACTTT.

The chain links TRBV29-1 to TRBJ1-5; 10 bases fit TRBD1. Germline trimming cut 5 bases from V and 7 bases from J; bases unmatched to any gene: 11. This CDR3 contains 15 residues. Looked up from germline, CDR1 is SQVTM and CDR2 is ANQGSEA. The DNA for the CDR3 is TGCAGCGTTTCAACCGGGACAGGGGACTTCCAGCCCCAGCATTTT. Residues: CSVSTGTGDFQPQHF. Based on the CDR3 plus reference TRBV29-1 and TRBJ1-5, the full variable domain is SAVISQKPSRDICQRGTSLTIQCQVDSQVTMMFWYRQQPGQSLTLIATANQGSEATYESGFVIDKFPISRPNLTFSTLTVSNMSPEDSSIYLCSVSTGTGDFQPQHFGDGTRLSIL.

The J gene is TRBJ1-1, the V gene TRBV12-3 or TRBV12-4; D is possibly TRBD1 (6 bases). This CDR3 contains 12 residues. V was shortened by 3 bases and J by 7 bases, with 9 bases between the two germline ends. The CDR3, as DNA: TGTGCCAGCAGTTTTCAGGGGTTTGAAGCTTTCTTT. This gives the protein CASSFQGFEAFF.

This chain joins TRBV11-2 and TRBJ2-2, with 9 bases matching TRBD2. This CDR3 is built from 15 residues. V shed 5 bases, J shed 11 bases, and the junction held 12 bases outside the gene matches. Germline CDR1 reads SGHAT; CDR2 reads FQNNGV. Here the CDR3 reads CASSPISGGRKELFF. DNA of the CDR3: TGTGCCAGCAGCCCGATTAGCGGGGGCAGGAAAGAGCTGTTTTTT.

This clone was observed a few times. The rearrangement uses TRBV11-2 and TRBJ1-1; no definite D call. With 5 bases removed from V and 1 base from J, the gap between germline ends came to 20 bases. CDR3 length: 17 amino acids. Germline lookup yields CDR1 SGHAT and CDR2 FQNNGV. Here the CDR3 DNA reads TGTGCCAGCAGCAATCCGGGGTTGGGCTTAGAGAACACTGAAGCTTTCTTT. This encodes CASSNPGLGLENTEAFF.

CDR3 sequence: CASADLGAGGPHEQYF. The CDR3 DNA sequence: TGTGCCAGTGCCGATTTGGGGGCGGGAGGGCCCCACGAGCAGTACTTC. The chain links TRBV19 to TRBJ2-7; 9 nucleotides agree with TRBD2. V was pared by 8 bases and J by 5 bases, with 16 bases of the junction left unmatched. The CDR3 loop spans 16 amino acids. Germline CDR1 and CDR2: LNHDA and SQIVND (reference sequence).

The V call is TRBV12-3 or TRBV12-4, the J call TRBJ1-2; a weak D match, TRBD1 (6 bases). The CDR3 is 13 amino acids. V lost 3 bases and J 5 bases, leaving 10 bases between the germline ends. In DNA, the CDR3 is TGTGCCAGCAGTTTCCGTCAGGGGTATGGCTACACCTTC. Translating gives CASSFRQGYGYTF.

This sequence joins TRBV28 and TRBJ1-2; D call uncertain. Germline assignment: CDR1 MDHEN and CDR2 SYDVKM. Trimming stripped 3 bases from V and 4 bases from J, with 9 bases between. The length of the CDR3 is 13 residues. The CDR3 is CASSFGNVYGYTF. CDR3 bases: TGTGCCAGCAGTTTCGGGAACGTCTATGGCTACACCTTC.

The CDR3 here is CSVVSQGFADTQYF. Here the CDR3 DNA reads TGCAGCGTTGTCTCCCAGGGATTCGCAGATACGCAGTATTTT. The chain links TRBV29-1 to TRBJ2-3; tentatively, D is TRBD1 (5 bases). This CDR3 is 14 amino acids long. Germline V lookup: CDR1 SQVTM, CDR2 ANQGSEA. Trimming stripped 4 bases from V and 4 bases from J, with 15 bases between.

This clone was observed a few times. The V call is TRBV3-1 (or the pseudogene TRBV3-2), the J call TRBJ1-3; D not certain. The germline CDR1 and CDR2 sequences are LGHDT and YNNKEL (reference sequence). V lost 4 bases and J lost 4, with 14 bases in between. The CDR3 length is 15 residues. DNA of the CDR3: TGTGCCAGCAGCCGAGGGTCTTACACCGGAAACACCATATATTTT. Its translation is CASSRGSYTGNTIYF.

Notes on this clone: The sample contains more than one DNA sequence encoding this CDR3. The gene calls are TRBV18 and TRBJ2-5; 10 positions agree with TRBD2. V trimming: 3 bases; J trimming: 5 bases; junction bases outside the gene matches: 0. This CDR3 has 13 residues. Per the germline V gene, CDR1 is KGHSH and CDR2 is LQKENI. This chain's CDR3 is CASSPGLAETQYF. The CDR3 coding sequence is TGTGCCAGCTCACCGGGACTAGCGGAGACCCAGTACTTC.

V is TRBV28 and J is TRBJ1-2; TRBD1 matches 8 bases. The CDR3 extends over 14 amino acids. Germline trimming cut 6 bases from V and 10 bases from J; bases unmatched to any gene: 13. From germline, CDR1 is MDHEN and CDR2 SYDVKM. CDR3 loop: CASRAEGQAYYYTF. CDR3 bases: TGTGCCAGCAGGGCCGAGGGACAGGCGTATTACTACACCTTC.

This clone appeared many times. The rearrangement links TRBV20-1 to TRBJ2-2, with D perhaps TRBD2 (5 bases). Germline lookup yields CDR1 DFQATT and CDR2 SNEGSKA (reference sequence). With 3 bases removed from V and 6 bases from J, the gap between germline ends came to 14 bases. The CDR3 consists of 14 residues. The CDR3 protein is CSASLSGSPGELFF. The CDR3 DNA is TGCAGTGCTAGTCTCTCGGGGAGCCCCGGGGAGCTGTTTTTT.

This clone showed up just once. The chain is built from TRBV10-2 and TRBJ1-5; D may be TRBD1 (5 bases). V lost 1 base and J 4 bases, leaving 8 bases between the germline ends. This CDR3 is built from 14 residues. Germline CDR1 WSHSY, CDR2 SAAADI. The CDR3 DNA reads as TGCGCCAGCAGTGAGTGGGGCCTAAATCAGCCCCAGCATTTT. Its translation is CASSEWGLNQPQHF.

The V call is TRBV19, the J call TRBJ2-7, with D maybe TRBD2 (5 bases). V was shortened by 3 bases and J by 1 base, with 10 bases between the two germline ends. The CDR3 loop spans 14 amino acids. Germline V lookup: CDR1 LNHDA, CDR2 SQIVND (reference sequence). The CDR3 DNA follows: TGTGCCAGTAGTATCCCGGGGATTTCCTACGAGCAGTACTTC. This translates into CASSIPGISYEQYF.

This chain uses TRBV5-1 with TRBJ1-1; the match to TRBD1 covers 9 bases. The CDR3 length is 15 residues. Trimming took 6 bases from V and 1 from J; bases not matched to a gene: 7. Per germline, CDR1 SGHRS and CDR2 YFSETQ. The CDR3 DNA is TGCGCCAGCACCAAACTGGGACAGGGGAACACTGAAGCTTTCTTT. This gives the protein CASTKLGQGNTEAFF.

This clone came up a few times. CDR3: CASSQDVISGTYNEQFF. Here the CDR3 DNA reads TGTGCCAGCAGCCAAGATGTAATTAGCGGGACCTACAATGAGCAGTTCTTC. V is TRBV3-1 (or the pseudogene TRBV3-2) and J is TRBJ2-1; 8 bases line up with TRBD2. This CDR3 is 17 amino acids long. The germline gives CDR1 LGHDT, CDR2 YNNKEL (reference sequence). The junction had 6 bases not matched to a gene; V was cut back by 0 bases and J by 2 bases.

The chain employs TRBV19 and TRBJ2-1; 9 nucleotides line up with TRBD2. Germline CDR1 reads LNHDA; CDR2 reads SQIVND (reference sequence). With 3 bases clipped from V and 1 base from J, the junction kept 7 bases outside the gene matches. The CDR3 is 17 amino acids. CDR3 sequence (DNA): TGTGCCAGTAGTATGCGGGGGGGCCGAAGTTCCTACAATGAGCAGTTCTTC. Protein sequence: CASSMRGGRSSYNEQFF.

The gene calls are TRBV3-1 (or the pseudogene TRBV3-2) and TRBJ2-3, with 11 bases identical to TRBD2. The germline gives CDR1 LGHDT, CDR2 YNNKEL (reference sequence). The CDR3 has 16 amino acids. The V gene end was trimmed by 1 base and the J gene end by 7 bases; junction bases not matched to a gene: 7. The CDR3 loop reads CASSQVIAGGRNTQYF. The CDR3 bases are TGTGCCAGCAGCCAAGTTATAGCGGGGGGGAGGAATACGCAGTATTTT.

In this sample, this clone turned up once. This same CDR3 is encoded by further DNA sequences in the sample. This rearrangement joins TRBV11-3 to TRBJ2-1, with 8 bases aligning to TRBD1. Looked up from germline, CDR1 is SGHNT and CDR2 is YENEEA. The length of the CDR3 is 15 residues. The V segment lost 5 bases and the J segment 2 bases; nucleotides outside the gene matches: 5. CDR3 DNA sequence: TGTGCCAGCAGCCCAGACAGGGGCACCTACAATGAGCAGTTCTTC. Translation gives CASSPDRGTYNEQFF.

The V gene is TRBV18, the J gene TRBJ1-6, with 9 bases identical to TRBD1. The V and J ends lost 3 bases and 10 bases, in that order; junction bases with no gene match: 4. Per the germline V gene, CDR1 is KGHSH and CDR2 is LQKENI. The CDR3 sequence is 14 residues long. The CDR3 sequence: CASSPGTGLSPLHF. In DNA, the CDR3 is TGTGCCAGCTCACCGGGGACAGGGCTGTCACCCCTCCACTTT.

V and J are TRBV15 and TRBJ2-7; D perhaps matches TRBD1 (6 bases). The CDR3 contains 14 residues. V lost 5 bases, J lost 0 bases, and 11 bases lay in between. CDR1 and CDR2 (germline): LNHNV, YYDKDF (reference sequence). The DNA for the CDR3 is TGTGCCACCAGCGAAAGGGGGAACTCCTACGAGCAGTACTTC. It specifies CATSERGNSYEQYF. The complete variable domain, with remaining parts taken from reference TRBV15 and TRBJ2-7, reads DAMVIQNPRYQVTQFGKPVTLSCSQTLNHNVMYWYQQKSSQAPKLLFHYYDKDFNNEADTPDNFQSRRPNTSFCFLDIRSPGLGDTAMYLCATSERGNSYEQYFGPGTRLTVT.

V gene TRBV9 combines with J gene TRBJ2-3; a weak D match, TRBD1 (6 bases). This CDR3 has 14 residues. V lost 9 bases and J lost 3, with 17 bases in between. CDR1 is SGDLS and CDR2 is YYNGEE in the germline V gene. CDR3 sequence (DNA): TGTGCCACCAACCCGAGACAGGATACAGATACGCAGTATTTT. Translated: CATNPRQDTDTQYF.

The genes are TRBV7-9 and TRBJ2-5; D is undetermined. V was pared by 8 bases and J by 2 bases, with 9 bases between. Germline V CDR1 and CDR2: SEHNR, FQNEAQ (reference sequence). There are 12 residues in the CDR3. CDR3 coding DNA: TGTGCCAGCTCCTACTCACAAGAGACCCAGTACTTC. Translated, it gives CASSYSQETQYF.

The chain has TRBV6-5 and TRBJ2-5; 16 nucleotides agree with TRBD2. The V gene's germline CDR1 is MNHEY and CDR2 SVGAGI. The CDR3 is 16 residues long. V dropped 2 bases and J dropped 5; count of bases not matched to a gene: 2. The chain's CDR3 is CASSYGTSGRAETQYF. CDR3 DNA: TGTGCCAGCAGTTACGGGACTAGCGGGAGGGCGGAGACCCAGTACTTC.

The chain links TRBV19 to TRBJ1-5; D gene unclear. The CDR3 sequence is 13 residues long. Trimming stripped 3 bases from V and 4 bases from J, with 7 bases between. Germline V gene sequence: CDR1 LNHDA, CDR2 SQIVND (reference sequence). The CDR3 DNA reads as TGTGCCAGTAGTATGAGCCTGAATCAGCCCCAGCATTTT. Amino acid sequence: CASSMSLNQPQHF.